One and the same sample provided the 24 T cell receptor beta chains below, sequenced in a study of cytomegalovirus exposure and HLA in healthy donors. The primer mix had 60 Vbeta and 13 Jbeta primers. Using immunoSEQ multiplex PCR, the repertoire was profiled, and TCRdb retains in-frame clones only, with some absent. This table has approximately 140,000 clones, just under 85% appearing once. The material sequenced was PBMCs. These receptors originate from a man aged 35 to 55 in good health and CMV-seropositive.

The chain has TRBV29-1 and TRBJ2-7; D may be TRBD2 (6 bases). Trimming stripped 2 bases from V and 4 bases from J, with 12 bases between. The CDR3 loop spans 13 amino acids. Germline V lookup: CDR1 SQVTM, CDR2 ANQGSEA. CDR3 residues: CSVEQRAGYEQYF. In DNA form, the CDR3 reads TGCAGCGTTGAACAGCGGGCCGGGTACGAGCAGTACTTC.

The V call is TRBV29-1, the J call TRBJ2-3; D is unclear. Trimming left V 5 bases short and J 2 bases short, with 14 bases between. The length of the CDR3 is 14 residues. Per germline, CDR1 SQVTM and CDR2 ANQGSEA. The CDR3 is CSVLERPPTDTQYF. The CDR3 nucleotides are TGCAGCGTTCTTGAGCGACCTCCCACAGATACGCAGTATTTT.

CDR3 region: CATTPGQQETQYF. Here the CDR3 DNA reads TGTGCCACCACCCCGGGACAACAAGAGACCCAGTACTTC. The V call is TRBV10-3, the J call TRBJ2-5; D may be TRBD1 (6 bases). Germline CDR1 ENHRY, CDR2 SYGVKD. Trimming stripped 10 bases from V and 2 bases from J, with 14 bases between. This CDR3 contains 13 residues.

The chain has TRBV18 and TRBJ1-5, with 7 bases fitting TRBD1. The CDR3 length is 14 residues. Germline CDR1 reads KGHSH; CDR2 reads LQKENI. V lost 4 bases and J lost 4; bases outside the gene matches: 4. DNA for the CDR3: TGTGCCAGCTCACAGGGGGCGACTAATCAGCCCCAGCATTTT. Translating gives CASSQGATNQPQHF.

About this clone: Its ends do not fully match the called genes, so a read error is possible. The gene calls are TRBV7-9 and TRBJ2-3; 7 bases map to TRBD1. There are 14 residues in the CDR3. CDR1 is SEHNR and CDR2 is FQNEAQ in the germline V gene (reference sequence). The CDR3 DNA reads as TGTTCCAGCAGCTTAGGGGCAGGGGGAGATACGCAGTATTTT. This sequence encodes CSSSLGAGGDTQYF.

The rearrangement links TRBV19 to TRBJ2-1, with 7 positions matching TRBD1. V shed 5 bases, J shed 6 bases, and the junction held 13 bases outside the gene matches. This CDR3 spans 16 amino acids. CDR1 LNHDA and CDR2 SQIVND come from the germline V gene (reference sequence). CDR3 sequence: CASSLIWGQRINEQFF. The DNA of the CDR3 is TGTGCCAGTAGTCTTATTTGGGGACAGAGGATCAATGAGCAGTTCTTC.

The chain recombines TRBV5-4 with TRBJ2-7; 15 nucleotides match TRBD2. With V trimmed by 4 bases and J by 6 bases, 8 bases remained unmatched. Germline V gene data show CDR1 as SGHNT and CDR2 as YYREEE (reference sequence). This CDR3 has 16 amino acids. CDR3 amino acids: CASSGTGLAGGGEQYF. CDR3 sequence (DNA): TGTGCCAGCAGCGGAACGGGACTAGCGGGGGGAGGCGAGCAGTACTTC.

The V call is TRBV6-1, the J call TRBJ2-1; 10 bases are a match to TRBD2. V lost 4 bases, J lost 6 bases, and 9 bases stayed unmatched. Germline CDR1 is MNHNS and CDR2 is SASEGT. The CDR3 is 16 amino acids. The CDR3 is CASSALAGDLSNEQFF. Here the CDR3 DNA reads TGTGCCAGCAGTGCCCTAGCGGGAGACCTGTCCAATGAGCAGTTCTTC.

The chain has TRBV5-1 and TRBJ2-7; the D gene is possibly TRBD1 (6 bases). V gave up 0 bases and J gave up 6 bases, with 16 bases separating them. Germline CDR1 and CDR2: SGHRS and YFSETQ. The CDR3 spans 15 residues. CDR3 region: CASSLDYRVGFEQYF. The CDR3 coding sequence is TGCGCCAGCAGCTTGGATTACAGGGTAGGTTTCGAGCAGTACTTC.

This chain joins TRBV7-3 and TRBJ2-5, with a weak D call TRBD1 (6 bases). The end of the DNA aligns better with TRBJ2-7, so the J call may be wrong. Germline lookup yields CDR1 SGHTA and CDR2 FQGTGA. The CDR3 is made up of 12 amino acids. The CDR3 sequence: CASSSTGYEQYF. The CDR3 coding sequence is TGTGCCAGCAGCTCGACAGGCTACGAGCAGTACTTC.

The V call is TRBV9, the J call TRBJ2-5, with 12 bases matching TRBD2. The J segment lost 5 bases and the V segment lost 3 bases, leaving 5 bases of the junction unmatched. Germline values: CDR1 SGDLS, CDR2 YYNGEE. The CDR3 has 15 residues. CDR3 sequence reads: CASSARLAGVETQYF. CDR3 DNA sequence: TGTGCCAGCAGCGCACGACTAGCGGGGGTTGAGACCCAGTACTTC.

As DNA, the CDR3 is TGCAGCGTTGAGCAGGCGTCGAACACTGAAGCTTTCTTT. This translates into CSVEQASNTEAFF. The chain links TRBV29-1 to TRBJ1-1, with no clear D. The length of the CDR3 is 13 residues. CDR1 SQVTM and CDR2 ANQGSEA come from the germline V gene. Trimming pared 3 bases from V and 1 base from J, leaving 9 bases between. Supplemented by reference TRBV29-1 and TRBJ1-1, the full variable domain reads SAVISQKPSRDICQRGTSLTIQCQVDSQVTMMFWYRQQPGQSLTLIATANQGSEATYESGFVIDKFPISRPNLTFSTLTVSNMSPEDSSIYLCSVEQASNTEAFFGQGTRLTVV.

The chain links TRBV13 to TRBJ2-7; 10 positions match TRBD1. This CDR3 comprises 14 residues. V trimming: 4 bases; J trimming: 5 bases; junction bases outside the gene matches: 5. Looked up from germline, CDR1 is PRHDT and CDR2 is FYEKMQ (reference sequence). CDR3: CASSSGQGWDEQYF. In DNA form, the CDR3 reads TGTGCCAGCAGCTCGGGACAGGGGTGGGACGAGCAGTACTTC.

This clone was seen a handful of times. The V and J genes are TRBV9 and TRBJ1-1; D may be TRBD1 (6 bases). The ends were cut back, 3 bases at V and 3 bases at J, with 12 bases in the middle. CDR3 size: 14 residues. Per germline, CDR1 SGDLS and CDR2 YYNGEE. CDR3 sequence reads: CASSDPTGHTEAFF. CDR3 DNA: TGTGCCAGCAGCGACCCGACAGGCCACACTGAAGCTTTCTTT. The variable domain in full, completed from reference TRBV9 and TRBJ1-1, reads DSGVTQTPKHLITATGQRVTLRCSPRSGDLSVYWYQQSLDQGLQFLIQYYNGEERAKGNILERFSAQQFPDLHSELNLSSLELGDSALYFCASSDPTGHTEAFFGQGTRLTVV.

This rearrangement joins TRBV7-8 to TRBJ1-3, with TRBD1 as a possible D gene (5 bases). The length of the CDR3 is 17 residues. CDR1 is SGHVS, CDR2 FQNEAQ, per germline. V was pared by 1 base and J by 4 bases, with 17 bases between. The CDR3 DNA reads as TGTGCCAGCAGCTTAGACAGGCGGTCAGGGAGGGGAAACACCATATATTTT. This encodes CASSLDRRSGRGNTIYF. The variable domain in full, completed from reference TRBV7-8 and TRBJ1-3, reads GAGVSQSPRYKVAKRGQDVALRCDPISGHVSLFWYQQALGQGPEFLTYFQNEAQLDKSGLPSDRFFAERPEGSVSTLKIQRTQQEDSAVYLCASSLDRRSGRGNTIYFGEGSWLTVV.

The V gene is TRBV7-2, the J gene TRBJ2-5; 14 positions agree with TRBD2. This CDR3 comprises 18 residues. The germline V gene has CDR1 SGHTA and CDR2 FQGNSA. V was pared by 5 bases and J by 2 bases, with 10 bases of the junction left unmatched. For the CDR3, the DNA is TGTGCCAGCAGCCAGAGACTAGCGGGGGGGCCTAGACAAGAGACCCAGTACTTC. The encoded protein is CASSQRLAGGPRQETQYF.

About this clone: Additional DNA sequences in this sample encode the identical CDR3. The CDR3 region has the DNA TGTGCCAGCAGTTCCCAGGGAAACACCATATATTTT. This codes for CASSSQGNTIYF. The chain recombines TRBV6-6 with TRBJ1-3; no clear D gene. This CDR3 has 12 amino acids. Germline assignment: CDR1 MNHNY and CDR2 SVGAGI (reference sequence). V shed 4 bases and J shed 4 bases, with 5 bases lying between them.

The chain couples TRBV30 to TRBJ2-3; TRBD1 matches at 7 bases. The CDR3 covers 15 residues. In germline, CDR1 is GTSNPN, CDR2 SVGIG (reference sequence). V lost 5 bases, J lost 2 bases, and 10 bases stayed unmatched. The CDR3 nucleotides are TGTGCCTGGTCCACATCAGGGGGTTTCACAGATACGCAGTATTTT. This sequence encodes CAWSTSGGFTDTQYF.

The chain is built from TRBV4-1 and TRBJ2-5, with 9 positions matching TRBD1. Per the germline V gene, CDR1 is MGHRA and CDR2 is YSYEKL. With V trimmed by 4 bases and J by 5 bases, 11 bases remained unmatched. The CDR3 length is 16 residues. CDR3: CASSLTEDRGWETQYF. The DNA of the CDR3 is TGCGCCAGCAGCCTCACCGAAGACAGGGGGTGGGAGACCCAGTACTTC.

The genes are TRBV5-6 and TRBJ1-3; 10 nucleotides align to TRBD1. Germline trimming cut 2 bases from V and 2 bases from J; bases unmatched to any gene: 1. Germline lookup yields CDR1 SGHDT and CDR2 YYEEEE. The CDR3 runs 15 residues. This CDR3 is CASSLGQGAGNTIYF. The CDR3 nucleotides are TGTGCCAGCAGCTTAGGACAGGGGGCTGGAAACACCATATATTTT.

The gene calls are TRBV27 and TRBJ2-5; TRBD1 matches 10 bases. Unmatched junction bases numbered 6, after V lost 5 bases and J lost 3 bases. Germline CDR1 reads MNHEY; CDR2 reads SMNVEV (reference sequence). The CDR3 loop spans 15 amino acids. In DNA form, the CDR3 reads TGTGCCAGCAGTCTAGGACAGGGGGTAGAAGAGACCCAGTACTTC. Residues: CASSLGQGVEETQYF.

The chain recombines TRBV30 with TRBJ2-1, with TRBD2 matching over 12 bases. Germline lookup yields CDR1 GTSNPN and CDR2 SVGIG (reference sequence). V dropped 2 bases and J dropped 3; count of bases not matched to a gene: 8. This CDR3 spans 17 amino acids. The CDR3 DNA follows: TGTGCCTGGAGTAGGTTTCGGACTAGCGGGAACTACAATGAGCAGTTCTTC. Its translation: CAWSRFRTSGNYNEQFF. The variable domain in full, with the rest retrieved from reference TRBV30 and TRBJ2-1, is SQTIHQWPATLVQPVGSPLSLECTVEGTSNPNLYWYRQAAGRGLQLLFYSVGIGQISSEVPQNLSASRPQDRQFILSSKKLLLSDSGFYLCAWSRFRTSGNYNEQFFGPGTRLTVL.

The chain couples TRBV30 to TRBJ2-2; D is possibly TRBD1 (6 bases). V dropped 2 bases and J dropped 5 bases, with 12 bases sitting between them. The CDR3 is 14 residues long. The V gene's germline CDR1 is GTSNPN and CDR2 SVGIG (reference sequence). CDR3 nucleotides: TGTGCCTGGAGTTACAGGGTCCTGACCGGGGAGCTGTTTTTT. Translation gives CAWSYRVLTGELFF. The full variable domain, completed using reference TRBV30 and TRBJ2-2, is SQTIHQWPATLVQPVGSPLSLECTVEGTSNPNLYWYRQAAGRGLQLLFYSVGIGQISSEVPQNLSASRPQDRQFILSSKKLLLSDSGFYLCAWSYRVLTGELFFGEGSRLTVL.

V is TRBV9 and J is TRBJ1-2; TRBD1 matches 10 bases. From germline, CDR1 is SGDLS and CDR2 YYNGEE. This CDR3 contains 16 residues. The V and J ends lost 4 bases and 2 bases, in that order; junction bases with no gene match: 8. The DNA of the CDR3 is TGTGCCAGCAGCCCAGACAGGGGGCGCCGGAACTATGGCTACACCTTC. It is translated as CASSPDRGRRNYGYTF.